This T cell receptor (beta chain) was sequenced for a study of blood T cell repertoires in COVID-19. The table came from immunoSEQ multiplex PCR; TCRdb's copy has only in-frame clones and leaves some out. Of 280,000 or so clones in the sample, roughly four fifths were seen once. CDR1 MNHNY and CDR2 SVGAGI come from the germline V gene (reference sequence). CDR3 length equals 15 residues. Trimming removed 5 bases from V and 4 bases from J; junction bases left unmatched: 9. This clonotype was sampled from a woman in her forties or fifties who had recovered from COVID-19. V is TRBV6-6 and J is TRBJ1-1, with 8 bases lining up with TRBD1. The source material was peripheral blood. CDR3 in amino acids: CASSTNTGGVTEAFF. The CDR3 DNA reads TGTGCCAGCAGTACCAATACAGGGGGTGTCACTGAAGCTTTCTTT.